This T cell receptor beta chain appears in the sequencing data of a study of T cells in Graves' hyperthyroidism and ophthalmopathy. Study-level information: Peripheral blood draws took place at initial diagnosis, ahead of any treatment.

Amplification of TCR beta CDR3 regions was performed using RNA transcripts as template. Primed by the HTBI set, a first-round RT-PCR was run on the TCR CDR3. TCRdb redid the calling of the multiplex PCR reads with MiXCR, one entry per CDR3 protein. Among hundreds of thousands of distinct CDR3 sequences, 12% to 15% were seen once, and the ten largest hold 9.5% to 13%. This clonotype was counted at least ten times. Clinical symptoms, serum thyroxine and TRAb, thyroid ultrasound and orbital computed tomography together formed the diagnostic basis. The receptor was derived from a woman under 30 with Graves' hyperthyroidism. What was sequenced was blood.

CDR3 residues: CASSLRLAGVSEQYF. DNA for the CDR3: TGTGCCAGCAGCTTAAGACTAGCGGGAGTAAGCGAGCAGTACTTC. The chain carries TRBV7-8 and TRBJ2-7; 12 nucleotides match TRBD2. Trimming cost V 2 bases and J 6 bases; bases outside gene matches: 5. The CDR3 totals 15 residues. Germline-derived CDR1 and CDR2 are SGHVS and FQNEAQ.